The 15 T cell receptor beta chains given below trace back to one sample, sequenced in a study of OX40 agonist ivuxolimab in advanced cancers. The assay was immunoSEQ multiplex PCR, and TCRdb's table has in-frame clones only and misses some. The sample shows about 77,000 clones, 80% to 90% of them seen only once. The sequenced sample was CD4+ or CD8+ T cells sorted from blood, obtained in a trial of the OX40 agonist ivuxolimab. The receptors were sampled from an adult with an advanced solid tumor such as melanoma, head and neck, liver or kidney cancer.

This chain uses TRBV6-4 with TRBJ2-5, with D unresolved. CDR1 and CDR2 (germline): MRHNA, SNTAGT. The CDR3 sequence is 13 residues long. Trimming stripped 4 bases from V and 4 bases from J, with 10 bases between. The CDR3 protein is CASSASRGETQYF. The CDR3 nucleotides read TGTGCCAGCAGTGCGTCGCGAGGAGAGACCCAGTACTTC.

The sample holds a few counts of this clone. This chain joins TRBV6-1 and TRBJ1-6; 9 nucleotides line up with TRBD1. This CDR3 is built from 14 residues. Germline CDR1 and CDR2: MNHNS and SASEGT. V was pared by 7 bases and J by 12 bases, with 10 bases of the junction left unmatched. The CDR3 region is CASTGGTGYGPLHF. The CDR3 DNA is TGTGCCAGCACCGGAGGGACAGGGTACGGACCCCTCCACTTT.

The chain uses TRBV11-2 and TRBJ1-2; 8 bases line up with TRBD1. The CDR3 runs to 15 residues. J gave up 2 bases and V 5 bases, and 7 bases lay outside the gene matches. Germline CDR1 SGHAT, CDR2 FQNNGV. CDR3 region: CASSPTNRGNYGYTF. The CDR3 DNA reads as TGTGCCAGCAGCCCAACTAACAGGGGGAACTATGGCTACACCTTC.

The chain combines TRBV6-1 with TRBJ1-3, with D unclear. V gave up 1 base and J gave up 0 bases, with 10 bases separating them. The germline CDR1 and CDR2 sequences are MNHNS and SASEGT. The length of the CDR3 is 16 residues. The CDR3: CASSEVTVGSGNTIYF. CDR3 sequence (DNA): TGTGCCAGCAGTGAAGTGACGGTTGGCTCTGGAAACACCATATATTTT.

The CDR3 bases are TGCAGCGGTAAATCCGGGACAGGGGGAGAAAAACTGTTTTTT. Its protein is CSGKSGTGGEKLFF. The chain joins TRBV29-1 to TRBJ1-4, with 11 bases matching TRBD1. The CDR3 runs 14 residues. The trim removed 7 bases at V and 8 bases at J, leaving 9 bases unmatched. Germline V CDR1 and CDR2: SQVTM, ANQGSEA.

The J gene is TRBJ1-2, the V gene TRBV30; a possible D gene is TRBD1 (5 bases). Germline V CDR1 and CDR2: GTSNPN, SVGIG (reference sequence). CDR3 length equals 13 residues. Between the trimmed V and J ends, which lost 2 bases and 4 bases, there was a span of 11 bases. The CDR3 region is CAWSPRQPYGYTF. The CDR3 DNA sequence: TGTGCCTGGAGTCCTAGACAGCCCTATGGCTACACCTTC. Full variable domain (missing parts from reference TRBV30 and TRBJ1-2): SQTIHQWPATLVQPVGSPLSLECTVEGTSNPNLYWYRQAAGRGLQLLFYSVGIGQISSEVPQNLSASRPQDRQFILSSKKLLLSDSGFYLCAWSPRQPYGYTFGSGTRLTVV.

This chain joins TRBV10-3 and TRBJ1-1; TRBD1 is a possible D gene (6 bases). Trimming removed 8 bases at V and 1 base at J, with 14 bases between. This CDR3 is built from 14 residues. Germline CDR1 is ENHRY and CDR2 is SYGVKD. This CDR3 reads CAIQEGRGNTEAFF. CDR3 nucleotide sequence: TGTGCCATCCAGGAGGGCAGGGGGAACACTGAAGCTTTCTTT.

The V and J genes are TRBV6-5 and TRBJ2-7; possibly TRBD1 for D (6 bases). From germline, CDR1 is MNHEY and CDR2 SVGAGI. The V and J ends lost 7 bases and 4 bases respectively, with 8 bases between them. The CDR3 length is 11 residues. The CDR3 coding sequence is TGTGCCAGCACCAGGGGATACGAGCAGTACTTC. This codes for CASTRGYEQYF.

This sequence joins TRBV6-5 and TRBJ1-2; tentatively, D is TRBD1 (5 bases). The V and J ends lost 6 bases and 7 bases respectively, with 12 bases between them. The CDR3 covers 12 residues. Germline CDR1 is MNHEY and CDR2 is SVGAGI. CDR3 in DNA: TGTGCCAGCAGCCGGAGGGACGGTGGCTACACCTTC. It yields the protein CASSRRDGGYTF.

This chain uses TRBV12-5 with TRBJ2-1; no clear D. The CDR3 spans 14 residues. The germline CDR1 and CDR2 sequences are LGHNT and FRNRAP. Trimming left V 1 base short and J 2 bases short, with 6 bases between. CDR3 in DNA: TGTGCTAGTGGTTTGGCCCAGACCTACAATGAGCAGTTCTTC. This gives the protein CASGLAQTYNEQFF.

The chain uses TRBV5-1 and TRBJ2-3; TRBD1 agrees at 11 bases. The CDR3 totals 15 residues. The germline V gene has CDR1 SGHRS and CDR2 YFSETQ. Germline trimming cut 10 bases from V and 0 bases from J; bases unmatched to any gene: 7. CDR3: CASGTGGGSTDTQYF. The CDR3 coding sequence is TGCGCCTCCGGGACAGGGGGTGGGAGCACAGATACGCAGTATTTT.

The chain recombines TRBV11-2 with TRBJ1-1; a weak D match, TRBD1 (5 bases). The length of the CDR3 is 16 residues. Germline loops: CDR1 SGHAT, CDR2 FQNNGV. V was trimmed by 1 base and J by 0 bases, leaving 12 bases between them. The chain's CDR3 is CASSLGAGPLNTEAFF. In nucleotides, the CDR3 is TGTGCCAGCAGCTTAGGGGCGGGGCCTTTGAACACTGAAGCTTTCTTT.

This chain connects TRBV5-4 to TRBJ2-3; D unclear. The CDR3 length is 15 residues. Trimming shortened V by 1 base and J by 3 bases, and 12 bases separated the two germline ends. Germline lookup yields CDR1 SGHNT and CDR2 YYREEE (reference sequence). The CDR3: CASSLIGSPTDTQYF. CDR3 coding DNA: TGTGCCAGCAGCTTGATTGGCAGCCCTACAGATACGCAGTATTTT.

This chain joins TRBV7-3 and TRBJ1-1; D unclear. The CDR3 sequence is 13 residues long. V dropped 5 bases and J dropped 4 bases, with 11 bases sitting between them. Per germline, CDR1 SGHTA and CDR2 FQGTGA. CDR3 DNA: TGTGCCAGCAGCGCCAAAGTGGGCACTGAAGCTTTCTTT. This codes for CASSAKVGTEAFF. Drawing the rest from reference TRBV7-3 and TRBJ1-1, the complete variable domain is GAGVSQTPSNKVTEKGKYVELRCDPISGHTALYWYRQSLGQGPEFLIYFQGTGAADDSGLPNDRFFAVRPEGSVSTLKIQRTERGDSAVYLCASSAKVGTEAFFGQGTRLTVV.

This chain joins TRBV5-4 and TRBJ1-2, with 7 bases fitting TRBD1. Germline V gives CDR1 SGHNT, CDR2 YYREEE (reference sequence). Trimming removed 3 bases from V and 1 base from J; junction bases left unmatched: 9. The CDR3 consists of 16 residues. The CDR3 region is CASSSFSGTVNYGYTF. Written as DNA, the CDR3 is TGTGCCAGCAGCTCGTTTTCCGGGACAGTTAACTATGGCTACACCTTC.